The next 27 T cell receptor beta chains were all read from a single sample in a study of vaccination effects on CD4 cells after COVID-19. Their antigen targets remain unknown. Profiling relied on immunoSEQ multiplex PCR, and the TCRdb table lists in-frame clones only, not all of them. The table includes about 54,000 clones, 65% to 90% detected once. Using viral peptide pools, the ViraFEST assay grew out antigen-specific CD4+ T cells prior to sequencing. Cells that had been cultured for less than eleven days were the source of isolated CD4+ T cells. The sequencing here drew on CD4+ T cells from PBMCs cultured with HCoV-229E spike peptides, taken before COVID-19 vaccination. The origin of the receptors is a human donor who received a COVID-19 vaccine.

This chain uses TRBV5-8 with TRBJ2-7, with D perhaps TRBD2 (5 bases). The CDR3 consists of 15 residues. Trimming left V 1 base short and J 9 bases short, with 20 bases between. CDR1 SGHTS and CDR2 YDEGEE come from the germline V gene. The CDR3 DNA reads TGTGCCAGCAGCTTGACCGGGCCCAAGTCAGGAGGGCAGTACGTC. Translation: CASSLTGPKSGGQYV.

The V gene is TRBV7-3, the J gene TRBJ1-3; possibly TRBD1 for D (6 bases). Per germline, CDR1 SGHTA and CDR2 FQGTGA. Trimming removed 5 bases from V and 1 base from J, with 9 bases in between. The CDR3 totals 14 residues. The CDR3 here is CASSQGQSGNTIYF. CDR3 bases: TGTGCCAGCAGCCAGGGACAATCTGGAAACACCATATATTTT.

The V gene is TRBV28, the J gene TRBJ2-3; no definite D call. V was trimmed by 7 bases and J by 0 bases, leaving 11 bases between them. Germline CDR1 and CDR2: MDHEN and SYDVKM. The CDR3 spans 14 residues. The CDR3 coding sequence is TGTGCCAGCACTGGGCCAGCTAGCACAGATACGCAGTATTTT. This encodes CASTGPASTDTQYF.

This chain joins TRBV7-2 and TRBJ2-1; 9 bases line up with TRBD2. V shed 1 base and J 5 bases; nucleotides not matched to a gene: 6. Germline V lookup: CDR1 SGHTA, CDR2 FQGNSA. The CDR3 spans 16 residues. The CDR3 DNA sequence: TGTGCCAGCAGCTTAGTTCAGCGGGGGGAGGACAATGAGCAGTTCTTC. Translated, it gives CASSLVQRGEDNEQFF.

CDR3 loop: CASSYEMERGTQETQYF. In DNA, the CDR3 is TGTGCCAGCAGTTACGAAATGGAGAGGGGAACCCAAGAGACCCAGTACTTC. This chain connects TRBV6-2 or TRBV6-3 to TRBJ2-5, with D perhaps matching TRBD1 or TRBD2 (5 bases each). From germline, CDR1 is MNHEY and CDR2 SVGEGT. Trimming removed 2 bases from V and 1 base from J, with 17 bases in between. This CDR3 spans 17 amino acids.

The rearrangement links TRBV6-5 to TRBJ1-1; TRBD1 aligns across 7 bases. CDR3 length: 14 residues. J lost 1 base, V lost 10 bases, and 9 bases had no gene match. CDR1 and CDR2 (germline): MNHEY, SVGAGI. CDR3 in DNA: TGTGCCACATTACCGGGACAGCCGAACACTGAAGCTTTCTTT. Translation: CATLPGQPNTEAFF.

For the CDR3, the DNA is TGCGCCAGCAGCCAGGCGGGGTTGACCGGGGAGCTGTTTTTT. Translation: CASSQAGLTGELFF. The chain is built from TRBV4-3 and TRBJ2-2; TRBD2 is a possible D gene (6 bases). Germline-derived CDR1 and CDR2 are LGHNA and YSLEER. Trimming left V 3 bases short and J 5 bases short, with 10 bases between. This CDR3 contains 14 residues.

This chain joins TRBV6-6 and TRBJ1-1, with D unclear. V lost 8 bases and J 3 bases, leaving 13 bases between the germline ends. This CDR3 has 13 residues. CDR1 is MNHNY and CDR2 is SVGAGI in the germline V gene (reference sequence). CDR3 DNA: TGTGCCAGCCTCCCCCGCGGGGACACTGAAGCTTTCTTT. Translated: CASLPRGDTEAFF.

The chain carries TRBV9 and TRBJ1-4; 7 nucleotides agree with TRBD1. Germline values: CDR1 SGDLS, CDR2 YYNGEE. The CDR3 loop spans 14 amino acids. Trimming at V came to 1 base and at J to 7 bases, leaving 4 bases not matched to a gene. DNA of the CDR3: TGTGCCAGCAGCGTATTAGACAGGGCTGAAAAACTGTTTTTT. This encodes CASSVLDRAEKLFF.

The chain recombines TRBV20-1 with TRBJ2-1, with a weak D call TRBD1 (6 bases). Germline loops: CDR1 DFQATT, CDR2 SNEGSKA (reference sequence). The CDR3 is made up of 12 amino acids. The V and J ends lost 3 bases and 5 bases respectively, with 8 bases between them. The CDR3 spells CSASRDNNEQFF. DNA for the CDR3: TGCAGTGCTAGTCGGGACAACAATGAGCAGTTCTTC.

The V and J genes are TRBV7-2 and TRBJ2-2; 12 bases fit TRBD2. The germline CDR1 and CDR2 sequences are SGHTA and FQGNSA. The CDR3 totals 16 residues. Trimming cost V 5 bases and J 5 bases; bases outside gene matches: 6. The DNA of the CDR3 is TGTGCCAGCAGCCGGAGACTAGCGGGGGAGACCGGGGAGCTGTTTTTT. It codes for CASSRRLAGETGELFF.

Comments on this clone: Germline and junction disagree at one end, which may indicate a read error. Other DNA variants within this sample encode the same CDR3. The genes are TRBV5-5 and TRBJ1-3, with 7 bases that match TRBD1. Germline V gives CDR1 SGHKS, CDR2 YYEKEE (reference sequence). The CDR3 loop spans 16 amino acids. CDR3 nucleotides: TGTGCCAGTAGCTGGGCCACAGGGGTCGTTGGAAACACCATATATTTT. Amino acids: CASSWATGVVGNTIYF.

The chain recombines TRBV6-6 with TRBJ2-1; 11 positions match TRBD2. The germline V gene encodes CDR1 MNHNY and CDR2 SVGAGI (reference sequence). The CDR3 sequence is 18 residues long. The junction had 15 bases not matched to a gene; V was cut back by 5 bases and J by 6 bases. CDR3 in DNA: TGTGCCAGCAGTCCCACCTGGACTCTAGCGGGGGGTAGCAATGAGCAGTTCTTC. As protein: CASSPTWTLAGGSNEQFF.

The chain employs TRBV28 and TRBJ1-2; D is possibly TRBD1 (5 bases). Germline V lookup: CDR1 MDHEN, CDR2 SYDVKM. This CDR3 is built from 14 residues. Trimming took off 2 bases at V and 4 bases at J, with 11 bases between the two ends. In DNA, the CDR3 is TGTGCCAGCAGTTTACGGCAGGGCTTCTATGGCTACACCTTC. It specifies CASSLRQGFYGYTF.

The V call is TRBV24-1, the J call TRBJ2-3, with 8 bases fitting TRBD2. After removal of 5 bases from V and 2 bases from J, the junction contained 14 bases not matched to a gene. Germline values: CDR1 KGHDR, CDR2 SFDVKD. There are 18 residues in the CDR3. CDR3 bases: TGTGCCACCAGTGTTTATCCGTTGGGCGGGGGGCTCACAGATACGCAGTATTTT. This gives the protein CATSVYPLGGGLTDTQYF.

The V and J genes are TRBV6-1 and TRBJ1-6; possibly TRBD1 for D (6 bases). Germline CDR1 reads MNHNS; CDR2 reads SASEGT. The ends were cut back, 2 bases at V and 11 bases at J, with 19 bases in the middle. The CDR3 has 16 amino acids. For the CDR3, the DNA is TGTGCCAGCAGTGAACCGTCTACAGGGAAATTCACACCCCTCCACTTT. It specifies CASSEPSTGKFTPLHF.

The rearrangement joins TRBV5-6 to TRBJ2-7, with TRBD1 matching 9 bases. In germline, CDR1 is SGHDT, CDR2 YYEEEE. V gave up 4 bases and J gave up 6 bases; unmatched junction bases: 11. The CDR3 consists of 15 residues. In nucleotides, the CDR3 is TGTGCCAGCAGCACTACCGGGACAGGGAAGCGCGAGCAGTACGTC. It translates to CASSTTGTGKREQYV.

This chain uses TRBV7-6 with TRBJ2-5, with a possible D match to TRBD1 (6 bases). Germline V lookup: CDR1 SGHVS, CDR2 FNYEAQ. CDR3 size: 16 residues. V shed 4 bases and J shed 4 bases, with 19 bases lying between them. CDR3 bases: TGTGCCAGCAGCTCAGGATCAGGGGCCCTAGGAGAGACCCAGTACTTC. This sequence encodes CASSSGSGALGETQYF.

The rearrangement joins TRBV4-2 to TRBJ2-4; 7 bases match TRBD2. Germline loops: CDR1 LGHNA, CDR2 YNFKEQ. CDR3 size: 18 residues. The V gene end was trimmed by 4 bases and the J gene end by 1 base; junction bases not matched to a gene: 13. Here the CDR3 DNA reads TGTGCCAGCAGCCCCCAAGGGACGGGGGGTTCCGCCAAAAACATTCAGTACTTC. Its protein product is CASSPQGTGGSAKNIQYF.

The CDR3 is CASSMTGGGGNTIYF. The CDR3 DNA reads as TGTGCCAGCAGCATGACAGGGGGAGGGGGAAACACCATATATTTT. V is TRBV7-2 and J is TRBJ1-3, with 9 bases that match TRBD1. The V gene's germline CDR1 is SGHTA and CDR2 FQGNSA. Trimming cost V 5 bases and J 4 bases; bases outside gene matches: 6. This CDR3 contains 15 residues. The full variable domain, in which reference TRBV7-2 and TRBJ1-3 provide the parts outside the CDR3, is GAGVSQSPSNKVTEKGKDVELRCDPISGHTALYWYRQSLGQGLEFLIYFQGNSAPDKSGLPSDRFSAERTGGSVSTLTIQRTQQEDSAVYLCASSMTGGGGNTIYFGEGSWLTVV.

This clone was counted once. The DNA for the CDR3 is TGTGCCAGCAGTCAAACGACAGGGACGAACACCGGGGAGCTGTTTTTT. Translated: CASSQTTGTNTGELFF. The chain has TRBV5-8 and TRBJ2-2; the match to TRBD1 covers 7 bases. V trimming: 5 bases; J trimming: 0 bases; junction bases outside the gene matches: 7. Looked up from germline, CDR1 is SGHTS and CDR2 is YDEGEE. This CDR3 region has 16 residues.

This clone was seen only a few times. This sequence joins TRBV19 and TRBJ1-2; D is possibly TRBD1 (6 bases). Germline values: CDR1 LNHDA, CDR2 SQIVND (reference sequence). This CDR3 contains 15 residues. V was pared by 6 bases and J by 0 bases, with 14 bases between. The CDR3 nucleotides are TGTGCCAGTAGGCGCACAGGGCTTGCTAACTATGGCTACACCTTC. Protein: CASRRTGLANYGYTF.

The V call is TRBV5-4, the J call TRBJ2-1, with D maybe TRBD1 (6 bases). V was clipped by 3 bases and J by 0 bases, with 13 bases between them. CDR1 SGHNT and CDR2 YYREEE come from the germline V gene (reference sequence). This CDR3 region has 16 residues. The CDR3 nucleotides are TGTGCCAGCAGCTCCGTGACAGGTCACTCCTACAATGAGCAGTTCTTC. It codes for CASSSVTGHSYNEQFF. Based on the CDR3 plus reference TRBV5-4 and TRBJ2-1, the full variable domain is ETGVTQSPTHLIKTRGQQVTLRCSSQSGHNTVSWYQQALGQGPQFIFQYYREEENGRGNFPPRFSGLQFPNYSSELNVNALELDDSALYLCASSSVTGHSYNEQFFGPGTRLTVL.

The chain has TRBV7-3 and TRBJ2-1; TRBD1 agrees at 7 bases. The CDR3 has 13 amino acids. The V gene end was trimmed by 5 bases and the J gene end by 12 bases; junction bases not matched to a gene: 10. Germline V lookup: CDR1 SGHTA, CDR2 FQGTGA. As DNA, the CDR3 is TGTGCCAGCAGCCCTAGACAGGGAGTTGGGCAGTTCTTC. This encodes CASSPRQGVGQFF. The full variable domain, its missing parts supplied by reference TRBV7-3 and TRBJ2-1, is GAGVSQTPSNKVTEKGKYVELRCDPISGHTALYWYRQSLGQGPEFLIYFQGTGAADDSGLPNDRFFAVRPEGSVSTLKIQRTERGDSAVYLCASSPRQGVGQFFGPGTRLTVL.

The rearrangement joins TRBV5-1 to TRBJ2-3; 9 positions agree with TRBD2. The V gene's germline CDR1 is SGHRS and CDR2 YFSETQ. CDR3 length equals 15 residues. The V segment lost 1 base and the J segment 3 bases; nucleotides outside the gene matches: 3. The CDR3 loop is CASSLQRGETDTQYF. The CDR3 region has the DNA TGCGCCAGCAGCTTGCAGCGGGGGGAAACAGATACGCAGTATTTT.

The V and J genes are TRBV5-1 and TRBJ1-4; 9 bases fit TRBD1. This CDR3 has 14 residues. The V and J ends lost 3 bases and 8 bases, in that order; junction bases with no gene match: 5. CDR1 and CDR2 (germline): SGHRS, YFSETQ. CDR3 coding DNA: TGCGCCAGCAGCTCGGACAGGGGTAGAGAAAAACTGTTTTTT. Its translation is CASSSDRGREKLFF.

This clone occurred a few times. The chain has TRBV3-1 (or the pseudogene TRBV3-2) and TRBJ1-2; D unresolved. The CDR3 extends over 13 amino acids. Germline V lookup: CDR1 LGHDT, CDR2 YNNKEL (reference sequence). Trimming left V 0 bases short and J 7 bases short, with 9 bases between. DNA for the CDR3: TGTGCCAGCAGCCAAGATGGGGAACGTGGCTACACCTTC. This sequence encodes CASSQDGERGYTF.